This entry lists 30 T cell receptor beta chains sequenced from one sample in a study of graft-versus-host responses after intestinal transplantation. No antigen has been identified for these receptors. Profiling relied on immunoSEQ multiplex PCR, and the TCRdb table lists in-frame clones only, not all of them. The sample yields about 120,000 clones, about nine tenths seen once. The sequenced sample was unstimulated CD4+ T cells sorted from spleen or lymph node cells, obtained before intestinal transplant. These receptors originate from a human donor who received an intestinal transplant.

This chain links TRBV7-9 with TRBJ1-4; TRBD1 aligns across 7 bases. Germline trimming cut 4 bases from V and 8 bases from J; bases unmatched to any gene: 4. This CDR3 is 13 amino acids long. The germline V gene has CDR1 SEHNR and CDR2 FQNEAQ (reference sequence). CDR3 amino acids: CASSWDSSEKLFF. CDR3 in DNA: TGTGCCAGCAGCTGGGACAGTTCGGAAAAACTGTTTTTT.

This clone was found once. J is TRBJ1-2 and V is TRBV7-3, with D maybe TRBD1 (6 bases). The CDR3 has 14 amino acids. Trimming cost V 3 bases and J 7 bases, with 15 bases left between them. The germline V gene encodes CDR1 SGHTA and CDR2 FQGTGA. The CDR3 DNA is TGTGCCAGCAGCTTGGCTGGGGGCGCGAGTGGCTACACCTTC. Protein: CASSLAGGASGYTF.

The J gene is TRBJ2-3, the V gene TRBV25-1; a possible D gene is TRBD1 (5 bases). Deletions cut 3 bases from V and 2 bases from J, with 9 bases between. Germline loops: CDR1 MGHDK, CDR2 SYGVNS. The CDR3 runs 14 residues. DNA of the CDR3: TGTGCCAGCAGTGAGACAGTTTACACAGATACGCAGTATTTT. Translation gives CASSETVYTDTQYF. The full variable domain, in which reference TRBV25-1 and TRBJ2-3 provide the parts outside the CDR3, is EADIYQTPRYLVIGTGKKITLECSQTMGHDKMYWYQQDPGMELHLIHYSYGVNSTEKGDLSSESTVSRIRTEHFPLTLESARPSHTSQYLCASSETVYTDTQYFGPGTRLTVL.

The chain joins TRBV10-1 to TRBJ2-3; no definite D call. CDR1 and CDR2 from the germline V gene are WNHNN and SYGVQD (reference sequence). Trimming pared 2 bases from V and 3 bases from J, leaving 6 bases between. The length of the CDR3 is 13 residues. This CDR3 is CASSEGATDTQYF. DNA of the CDR3: TGCGCCAGCAGTGAGGGTGCGACAGATACGCAGTATTTT.

Only one count was recorded for this clone. The V and J genes are TRBV18 and TRBJ1-4; TRBD1 might be the D (5 bases). V was cut by 0 bases and J by 7 bases, with 9 bases left in between. This CDR3 is 14 amino acids long. Looked up from germline, CDR1 is KGHSH and CDR2 is LQKENI. CDR3 coding DNA: TGTGCCAGCTCACCACCGCTTCAGGGTGAAAAACTGTTTTTT. Amino acids: CASSPPLQGEKLFF.

The chain links TRBV5-1 to TRBJ2-2; TRBD1 agrees at 7 bases. Germline CDR1 and CDR2: SGHRS and YFSETQ. Trimming at V came to 7 bases and at J to 5 bases, leaving 5 bases not matched to a gene. The CDR3 contains 13 residues. The CDR3 DNA reads as TGCGCCAGCGGACCAGGGGGAACCGGGGAGCTGTTTTTT. It is translated as CASGPGGTGELFF. The variable domain in full, completed from reference TRBV5-1 and TRBJ2-2, reads KAGVTQTPRYLIKTRGQQVTLSCSPISGHRSVSWYQQTPGQGLQFLFEYFSETQRNKGNFPGRFSGRQFSNSRSEMNVSTLELGDSALYLCASGPGGTGELFFGEGSRLTVL.

The rearrangement joins TRBV7-2 to TRBJ2-5, with D possibly being TRBD2 (5 bases). This CDR3 region has 15 residues. V lost 5 bases and J 1 base, leaving 14 bases between the germline ends. The germline gives CDR1 SGHTA, CDR2 FQGNSA. CDR3 amino acids: CASSPSRALQETQYF. CDR3 sequence (DNA): TGTGCCAGCAGCCCCTCGCGGGCCCTCCAAGAGACCCAGTACTTC.

The genes are TRBV9 and TRBJ1-5; D not certain. V shed 3 bases and J shed 0 bases, with 7 bases lying between them. The CDR3 runs 14 residues. Germline V gene sequence: CDR1 SGDLS, CDR2 YYNGEE. The CDR3: CASSASYSNQPQHF. CDR3 nucleotides: TGTGCCAGCAGCGCCAGTTATAGCAATCAGCCCCAGCATTTT.

V usage is TRBV6-5 and J usage is TRBJ2-7; 7 bases align to TRBD1. V gave up 4 bases and J gave up 2 bases; unmatched junction bases: 8. The germline V gene has CDR1 MNHEY and CDR2 SVGAGI. The CDR3 loop spans 15 amino acids. CDR3 sequence reads: CASSSQGLKTYEQYF. The CDR3 DNA is TGTGCCAGCAGTTCACAGGGGTTGAAGACCTACGAGCAGTACTTC.

The gene calls are TRBV18 and TRBJ2-7; D is possibly TRBD1 (5 bases). V lost 1 base and J 6 bases, leaving 13 bases between the germline ends. This CDR3 is 14 amino acids long. Germline CDR1 and CDR2: KGHSH and LQKENI. The CDR3 DNA reads as TGTGCCAGCTCACCACTCAGGGCCCAGGGCGAGCAGTACTTC. This codes for CASSPLRAQGEQYF.

This clone has at least ten counts. The chain couples TRBV7-2 to TRBJ1-5; D is uncertain. Germline-derived CDR1 and CDR2 are SGHTA and FQGNSA. The CDR3 is 17 amino acids. The ends were cut back, 1 base at V and 0 bases at J, with 13 bases in the middle. The CDR3 loop is CASSLDPRRNSNQPQHF. CDR3 nucleotide sequence: TGTGCCAGCAGCTTAGATCCCAGAAGAAATAGCAATCAGCCCCAGCATTTT.

This chain uses TRBV11-1 with TRBJ1-2; 8 bases agree with TRBD1. Germline CDR1 is SGHAT and CDR2 is FQDESV (reference sequence). The CDR3 covers 14 residues. V shed 3 bases, J shed 3 bases, and the junction held 3 bases outside the gene matches. This chain's CDR3 is CASSFRGPDYGYTF. CDR3 DNA sequence: TGTGCCAGCAGCTTCAGGGGGCCGGACTATGGCTACACCTTC.

V gene TRBV5-6 combines with J gene TRBJ2-3; TRBD2 matches at 13 bases. Germline trimming cut 3 bases from V and 6 bases from J; bases unmatched to any gene: 1. CDR3 length: 14 residues. Germline CDR1 is SGHDT and CDR2 is YYEEEE. CDR3 nucleotide sequence: TGTGCCAGCAGCTCACTAGCGGGGGGGGATACGCAGTATTTT. Translating it yields CASSSLAGGDTQYF.

The sample holds a few counts of this clone. The sample contains more than one DNA sequence encoding this CDR3. J is TRBJ1-2 and V is TRBV28; a weak D match, TRBD1 (6 bases). Germline loops: CDR1 MDHEN, CDR2 SYDVKM. The CDR3 runs to 13 residues. Trimming left V 8 bases short and J 13 bases short, with 23 bases between. CDR3 nucleotides: TGTGCCAGCTCAACCGTCGGACAGTCCGTTTGCACCTTC. Protein: CASSTVGQSVCTF.

V is TRBV7-9 and J is TRBJ2-1; TRBD2 aligns across 8 bases. CDR1 is SEHNR, CDR2 FQNEAQ, per germline (reference sequence). J gave up 3 bases and V 5 bases, and 12 bases lay outside the gene matches. This CDR3 is 17 amino acids long. CDR3 sequence: CASSRQSSGGYYNEQFF. CDR3 sequence (DNA): TGTGCCAGCAGCCGACAATCCTCGGGAGGGTACTACAATGAGCAGTTCTTC.

This chain joins TRBV18 and TRBJ1-1; TRBD1 is a possible D gene (5 bases). With 3 bases removed from V and 1 base from J, the gap between germline ends came to 12 bases. Germline lookup yields CDR1 KGHSH and CDR2 LQKENI. This CDR3 is built from 15 residues. CDR3 DNA sequence: TGTGCCAGCTCACCGCTTACAGGCCCGAACACTGAAGCTTTCTTT. Its protein product is CASSPLTGPNTEAFF.

The gene calls are TRBV5-6 and TRBJ2-3; 8 nucleotides agree with TRBD1. V trimming: 1 base; J trimming: 4 bases; junction bases outside the gene matches: 5. This CDR3 spans 15 amino acids. CDR1 and CDR2 from the germline V gene are SGHDT and YYEEEE. The CDR3 here is CASSLRTGYSDTQYF. DNA of the CDR3: TGTGCCAGCAGCTTGCGGACAGGGTATTCAGATACGCAGTATTTT.

The chain combines TRBV7-8 with TRBJ2-1; D is perhaps TRBD1 (6 bases). The germline gives CDR1 SGHVS, CDR2 FQNEAQ. Trimming stripped 5 bases from V and 3 bases from J, with 17 bases between. CDR3 size: 16 residues. The CDR3 reads CASSLLRDTLYNEQFF. CDR3 nucleotide sequence: TGTGCCAGCAGCCTCCTCCGGGACACCCTCTACAATGAGCAGTTCTTC. The entire variable domain, with the rest obtained from reference TRBV7-8 and TRBJ2-1, is as follows: GAGVSQSPRYKVAKRGQDVALRCDPISGHVSLFWYQQALGQGPEFLTYFQNEAQLDKSGLPSDRFFAERPEGSVSTLKIQRTQQEDSAVYLCASSLLRDTLYNEQFFGPGTRLTVL.

The genes are TRBV19 and TRBJ2-1, with D possibly being TRBD1 (6 bases). The V end lost 6 bases, the J end lost 7 bases, and 16 bases lay between the germline ends. There are 14 residues in the CDR3. Germline CDR1 is LNHDA and CDR2 is SQIVND (reference sequence). CDR3 amino acids: CASRRLVTGNEQFF. CDR3 nucleotides: TGTGCCAGTAGACGCCTCGTCACAGGGAATGAGCAGTTCTTC.

The chain has TRBV2 and TRBJ1-2, with 7 nucleotides matching TRBD1. This CDR3 has 15 residues. The V and J ends lost 7 bases and 4 bases, in that order; junction bases with no gene match: 12. Per germline, CDR1 SNHLY and CDR2 FYNNEI. The CDR3 protein is CASNPSRQGFYGYTF. In nucleotides, the CDR3 is TGTGCCAGCAACCCTTCCCGACAGGGATTCTATGGCTACACCTTC.

V gene TRBV5-4 combines with J gene TRBJ2-7, with 7 bases fitting TRBD2. Germline V gene data show CDR1 as SGHNT and CDR2 as YYREEE (reference sequence). The CDR3 runs 15 residues. With V trimmed by 4 bases and J by 5 bases, 12 bases remained unmatched. CDR3 region: CASSLPRGSSDEQYF. In DNA, the CDR3 is TGTGCCAGCAGCCTACCTCGCGGGAGTAGCGACGAGCAGTACTTC.

The chain carries TRBV28 and TRBJ1-5, with D perhaps TRBD1 (5 bases). From germline, CDR1 is MDHEN and CDR2 SYDVKM. The ends were cut back, 5 bases at V and 7 bases at J, with 18 bases in the middle. CDR3 length: 15 amino acids. This CDR3 is CASSPGGDRDQPQHF. In nucleotides, the CDR3 is TGTGCCAGCAGTCCGGGAGGGGATCGGGACCAGCCCCAGCATTTT. Variable domain in full (rest from reference TRBV28 and TRBJ1-5): DVKVTQSSRYLVKRTGEKVFLECVQDMDHENMFWYRQDPGLGLRLIYFSYDVKMKEKGDIPEGYSVSREKKERFSLILESASTNQTSMYLCASSPGGDRDQPQHFGDGTRLSIL.

Remarks on this clone: Other nucleotide sequences from this sample produce the same CDR3. This chain connects TRBV28 to TRBJ1-5, with TRBD1 matching over 7 bases. This CDR3 spans 15 amino acids. V was clipped by 3 bases and J by 4 bases; unmatched bases: 6. The germline V gene has CDR1 MDHEN and CDR2 SYDVKM. CDR3 coding DNA: TGTGCCAGCAGTTTCGAGGGGGCCGGTAATCAGCCCCAGCATTTT. Protein: CASSFEGAGNQPQHF.

J is TRBJ2-1 and V is TRBV9; TRBD2 aligns across 9 bases. CDR1 is SGDLS and CDR2 is YYNGEE in the germline V gene. The CDR3 consists of 15 residues. The V segment lost 4 bases and the J segment 4 bases; nucleotides outside the gene matches: 6. CDR3 sequence (DNA): TGTGCCAGCAGCCTCCCGGGACTAGCATACAATGAGCAGTTCTTC. Protein sequence: CASSLPGLAYNEQFF.

The chain combines TRBV6-5 with TRBJ2-1; D might be TRBD2 (5 bases). Trimming took 2 bases from V and 9 from J, leaving 17 bases between them. The germline CDR1 and CDR2 sequences are MNHEY and SVGAGI. CDR3 length equals 15 residues. CDR3: CASSYGGWRVGEQFF. The DNA of the CDR3 is TGTGCCAGCAGTTACGGAGGCTGGCGGGTAGGTGAGCAGTTCTTC.

V and J are TRBV7-3 and TRBJ2-5; D is undetermined. Between the trimmed V and J ends, which lost 4 bases and 1 base, there was a span of 10 bases. Germline CDR1 and CDR2: SGHTA and FQGTGA. The CDR3 has 14 residues. The CDR3 coding sequence is TGTGCCAGCAGCTCTTCAGGATTCCAAGAGACCCAGTACTTC. It translates to CASSSSGFQETQYF.

This chain links TRBV11-2 with TRBJ2-7; TRBD2 matches at 12 bases. V trimming: 1 base; J trimming: 9 bases; junction bases outside the gene matches: 7. Germline V gene lookup returns CDR1 SGHAT and CDR2 FQNNGV. This CDR3 has 15 amino acids. The CDR3 DNA is TGTGCCAGCAGCTTAGCTCTAGCGGGAGGGCCGGGGCAGTACTTC. Amino acids: CASSLALAGGPGQYF.

The V gene is TRBV11-2, the J gene TRBJ2-3; 10 bases are shared with TRBD2. This CDR3 contains 12 residues. Germline trimming cut 8 bases from V and 9 bases from J; bases unmatched to any gene: 5. Germline V CDR1 and CDR2: SGHAT, FQNNGV. The DNA of the CDR3 is TGTGCCAGCGTATATAGCGGGAGGACGCAGTATTTT. Its protein product is CASVYSGRTQYF.

DNA for the CDR3: TGTGCCAGCAGCGAAGGACTGAGGAACTCCTACAATGAGCAGTTCTTC. This gives the protein CASSEGLRNSYNEQFF. The rearrangement joins TRBV9 to TRBJ2-1, with D possibly matching TRBD2 (5 bases). Germline CDR1 is SGDLS and CDR2 is YYNGEE. V dropped 3 bases and J dropped 0 bases, with 13 bases sitting between them. CDR3 length: 16 residues.

The chain carries TRBV5-1 and TRBJ2-7; D is possibly TRBD2 (6 bases). Per the germline V gene, CDR1 is SGHRS and CDR2 is YFSETQ. V dropped 0 bases and J dropped 0 bases, with 16 bases sitting between them. CDR3 length: 17 residues. This CDR3 is CASSLASGLQSSYEQYF. CDR3 nucleotide sequence: TGCGCCAGCAGCTTGGCCTCGGGACTTCAGAGCTCCTACGAGCAGTACTTC. Filled out from reference TRBV5-1 and TRBJ2-7, the complete variable domain reads KAGVTQTPRYLIKTRGQQVTLSCSPISGHRSVSWYQQTPGQGLQFLFEYFSETQRNKGNFPGRFSGRQFSNSRSEMNVSTLELGDSALYLCASSLASGLQSSYEQYFGPGTRLTVT.